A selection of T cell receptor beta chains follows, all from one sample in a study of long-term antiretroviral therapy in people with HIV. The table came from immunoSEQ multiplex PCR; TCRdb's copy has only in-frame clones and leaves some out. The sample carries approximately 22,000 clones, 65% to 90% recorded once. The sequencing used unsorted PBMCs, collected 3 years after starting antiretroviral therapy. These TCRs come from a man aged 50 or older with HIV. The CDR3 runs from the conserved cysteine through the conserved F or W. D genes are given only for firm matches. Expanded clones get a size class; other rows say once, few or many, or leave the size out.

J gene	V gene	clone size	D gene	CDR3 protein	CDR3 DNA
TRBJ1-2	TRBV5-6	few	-	CASSRVWTRGAASGYTF	TGTGCCAGCAGCCGTGTGTGGACCCGAGGGGCAGCGAGTGGCTACACCTTC
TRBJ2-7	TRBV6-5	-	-	CASKRGRNYEQYF	TGTGCCAGCAAACGGGGCCGGAACTACGAGCAGTACTTC
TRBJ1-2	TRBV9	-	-	CASSVDQGLDYGYTF	TGTGCCAGCAGCGTGGACCAGGGTTTGGACTATGGCTACACCTTC
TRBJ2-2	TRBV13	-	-	CASSFSPRRELFF	TGTGCCAGCAGCTTCTCACCTCGGAGAGAGCTGTTTTTT
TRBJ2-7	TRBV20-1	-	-	CSASQGSEQYF	TGCAGTGCTAGTCAAGGGTCCGAGCAGTACTTC
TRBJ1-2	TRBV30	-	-	CASSSGTELYGYTF	TGTGCCAGCTCATCCGGGACCGAATTGTATGGCTACACCTTC
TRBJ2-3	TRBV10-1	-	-	CASSEVADTQYF	TGCGCCAGCAGTGAGGTGGCAGATACGCAGTATTTT
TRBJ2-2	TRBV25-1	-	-	CASSAWRDPNTGELFF	TGTGCCAGCAGTGCGTGGCGGGACCCCAACACCGGGGAGCTGTTTTTT
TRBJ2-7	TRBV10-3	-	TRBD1	CAISELRDRERREQYF	TGTGCCATCAGTGAGCTCCGGGACAGGGAACGACGCGAGCAGTACTTC
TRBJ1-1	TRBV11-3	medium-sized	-	CASRGGTEAFF	TGTGCCAGCAGAGGAGGGACTGAAGCTTTCTTT
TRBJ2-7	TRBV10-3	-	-	CATRWADGGEQYF	TGTGCCACCAGGTGGGCCGACGGTGGGGAGCAGTACTTC